This T cell receptor beta chain emerged from a study of shared clonotypes between healthy human individuals. The protocol was immunoSEQ multiplex PCR, while the TCRdb copy is restricted to in-frame clones and leaves out a portion. The top ten hold more than 1.5% of the sample, which has about 2.1 million clones, 93% seen once. Terminally differentiated effector memory CD45RA+ cells were excluded by CCR7 positive selection of CD45RO-negative cells. This clone was seen once. Its matching antigen is unknown. General observations from the study: Sequencing depth was a factor that was expected to affect clonotype sharing among donors. Blood was the sole source, and tissue repertoires probably differ. Among non-shared clonotypes, generation probabilities were lower than among those shared by all four donors. Enrolling few donors narrowed the genetic and exposure-history diversity that was represented.

This sequence originates from a man aged 18-30 years in good health. Some clones in this sample may be carry-over from other donors' samples. The source material was naive CD8+ T cells from PBMCs.

The CDR3 protein is CASRGRGRPEAFF. The CDR3 nucleotides read TGTGCCAGTAGAGGGCGGGGACGCCCTGAAGCTTTCTTT. The chain uses TRBV19 and TRBJ1-1, with D tentatively TRBD1 (5 bases). Germline CDR1 reads LNHDA; CDR2 reads SQIVND (reference sequence). CDR3 length: 13 amino acids. V shed 6 bases and J shed 6 bases, with 14 bases lying between them.